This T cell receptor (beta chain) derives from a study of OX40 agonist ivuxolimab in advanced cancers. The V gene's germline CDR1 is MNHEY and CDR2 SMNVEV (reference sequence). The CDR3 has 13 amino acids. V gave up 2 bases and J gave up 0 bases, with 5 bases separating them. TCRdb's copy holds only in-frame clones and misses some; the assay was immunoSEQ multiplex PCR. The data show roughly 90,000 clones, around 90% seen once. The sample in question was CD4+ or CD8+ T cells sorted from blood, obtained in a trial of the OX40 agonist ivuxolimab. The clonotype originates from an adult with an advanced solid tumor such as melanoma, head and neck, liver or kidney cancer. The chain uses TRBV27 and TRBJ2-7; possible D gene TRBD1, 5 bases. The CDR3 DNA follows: TGTGCCAGCAGTTTAGGGGCCTCCTACGAGCAGTACTTC. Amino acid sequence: CASSLGASYEQYF.